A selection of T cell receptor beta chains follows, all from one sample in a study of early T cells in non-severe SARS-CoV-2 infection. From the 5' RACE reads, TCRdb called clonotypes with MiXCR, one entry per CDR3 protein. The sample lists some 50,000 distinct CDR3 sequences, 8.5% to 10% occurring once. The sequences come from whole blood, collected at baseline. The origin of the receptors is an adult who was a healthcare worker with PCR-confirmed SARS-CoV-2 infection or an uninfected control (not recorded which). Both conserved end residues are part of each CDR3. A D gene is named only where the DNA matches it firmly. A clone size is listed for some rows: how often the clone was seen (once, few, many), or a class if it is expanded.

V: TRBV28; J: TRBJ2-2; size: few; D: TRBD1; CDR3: CASCSGGENTGELFF; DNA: TGTGCCAGTTGTTCAGGGGGTGAGAACACCGGGGAGCTGTTTTTT
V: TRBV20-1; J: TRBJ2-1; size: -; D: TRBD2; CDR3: CSARTSGGRTSYNEQFF; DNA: TGCAGTGCTCGGACTAGCGGGGGGCGGACCTCCTACAATGAGCAGTTCTTC
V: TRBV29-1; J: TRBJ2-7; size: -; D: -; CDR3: CSVLDGYEQYF; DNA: TGCAGCGTCCTAGACGGCTACGAGCAGTACTTC
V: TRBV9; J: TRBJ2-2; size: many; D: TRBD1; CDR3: CASSVQDRVNTGELFF; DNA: TGTGCCAGCAGCGTACAGGACAGGGTTAACACCGGGGAGCTGTTTTTT
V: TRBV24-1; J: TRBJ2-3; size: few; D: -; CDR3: CATNDNRGPTDTQYF; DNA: TGTGCCACAAATGACAACCGGGGGCCCACAGATACGCAGTATTTT
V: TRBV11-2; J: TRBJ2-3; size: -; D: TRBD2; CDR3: CASSGWTSGISTDTQYF; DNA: TGTGCCAGCAGCGGATGGACTAGCGGGATCAGCACAGATACGCAGTATTTT
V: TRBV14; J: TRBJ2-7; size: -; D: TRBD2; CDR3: CASSPTSGNYEQYF; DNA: TGTGCCAGCAGCCCGACTAGCGGTAACTACGAGCAGTACTTC
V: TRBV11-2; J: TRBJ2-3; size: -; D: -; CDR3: CASSWEGGPDTQYF; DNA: TGTGCCAGCAGCTGGGAGGGGGGCCCAGATACGCAGTATTTT
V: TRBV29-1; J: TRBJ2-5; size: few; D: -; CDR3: CSVEEIGETQYF; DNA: TGCAGCGTTGAAGAGATAGGAGAGACCCAGTACTTC
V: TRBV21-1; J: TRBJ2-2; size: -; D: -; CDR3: CASRFRGPNTGELFF; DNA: TGTGCCAGCCGATTCAGGGGCCCGAACACCGGGGAGCTGTTTTTT
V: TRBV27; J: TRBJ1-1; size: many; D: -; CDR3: CASAVHYSPNTEAFF; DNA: TGTGCCAGCGCTGTCCATTACTCTCCGAACACTGAAGCTTTCTTT